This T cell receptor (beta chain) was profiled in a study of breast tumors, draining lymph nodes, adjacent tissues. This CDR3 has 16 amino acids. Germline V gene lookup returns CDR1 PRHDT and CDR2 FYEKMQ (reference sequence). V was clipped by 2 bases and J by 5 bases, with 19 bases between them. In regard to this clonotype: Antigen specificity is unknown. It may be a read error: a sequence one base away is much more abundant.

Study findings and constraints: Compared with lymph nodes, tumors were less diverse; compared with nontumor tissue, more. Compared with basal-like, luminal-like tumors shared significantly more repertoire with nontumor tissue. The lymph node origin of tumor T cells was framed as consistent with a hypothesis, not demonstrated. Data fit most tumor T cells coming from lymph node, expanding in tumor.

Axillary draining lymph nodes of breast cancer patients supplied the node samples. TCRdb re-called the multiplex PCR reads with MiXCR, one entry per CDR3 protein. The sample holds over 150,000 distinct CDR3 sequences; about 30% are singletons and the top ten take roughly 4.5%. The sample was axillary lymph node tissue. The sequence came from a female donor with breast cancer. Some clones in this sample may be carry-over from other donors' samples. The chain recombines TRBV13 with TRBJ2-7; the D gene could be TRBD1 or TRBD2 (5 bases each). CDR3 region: CASSLLGAGKGDEQYF. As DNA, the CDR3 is TGTGCCAGCAGCTTACTTGGGGCAGGGAAGGGAGACGAGCAGTACTTC.